The source of this T cell receptor beta chain is a study of blood T cell repertoires in COVID-19 (dated by TCRdb to about 2020). General notes on the study: Collaborator samples came from the United States, Italy and Spain and covered acute and convalescent phases of COVID-19. A freely available public database, intended as a resource for researchers studying the immune response to SARS-CoV-2, is where the repertoires were released. HLA class I and class II types, where available, came from metadata supplied by the sample provider rather than from assay-based typing. The material from the prospective study consisted of cDNA or gDNA derived from T cells, B-cell-depleted T cells, or PBMCs. A de-identified subject ID, COVID-19 status, age in years and sex were almost always included in the sample metadata. The dataset comprised deeply sampled blood TCRbeta repertoires from subjects exposed to, actively infected with, or recovered from COVID-19. Samples came from the ongoing ImmuneRACE study (first 160 participants) plus 1,254 subjects from 6 global collaborators.

The immunoSEQ Assay, a bias-controlled multiplex PCR, was used to amplify TCRbeta CDR3 regions from genomic DNA. In the original analysis: The number of nucleated cells in each sample was estimated by amplification of reference gene primers within the assay. To quantify the absolute abundance of each unique TCRbeta CDR3 rearrangement, sequence reads were collapsed and filtered. For each sample, productive Simpson clonality was calculated as the square root of Simpson's diversity index over productive rearrangements. TCRdb took this table from immuneACCESS and kept in-frame rearrangements with V and J called. Such tables lack part of the clones; where checked against another copy, unresolved V genes explain under half of the gap, and the rest is unexplained. The DNA was the basis for D and trimming; V, J and clone size are from that table. The sample includes around 120,000 clones, with 60% to 85% observed a single time. In total, the top ten clones hold about 2.5% of the sample.

The collaborating institutions used their own protocols to collect whole blood in K2EDTA tubes. For TCRbeta analysis, collaborators shipped samples as frozen whole blood, isolated PBMCs, or DNA extracted from either of those sample types. With regard to this clone: Its antigen remains undetermined. Base qualities are not recorded, but no much larger clone differs from it by a single base.

Broader findings and caveats from the paper: How much clinical and demographic metadata was included differed by source and by participant, and the metadata was provided uncurated.

Ends trimmed: V by 6 bases, J by 6 bases; bases unmatched to a gene: 6. Sequences SNHLY (CDR1) and FYNNEI (CDR2) are obtained from the germline V gene. The cysteine opens and the phenylalanine closes a CDR3 of 15 amino acids. Only the CDR3 part of the read is kept: 45 bases, read in frame from the first base. The sequence derives from a man between 65 and 85 years old with acute or convalescent COVID-19. The sequenced sample was peripheral blood. The chain was built from TRBV2 and TRBJ2-1; 12 central bases correspond to TRBD2. The base sequence is TGTGCCAGCAGCGTAGGACTAGCGGGGACCAATGAGCAGTTCTTC. This translates into CASSVGLAGTNEQFF.